This TCR beta chain was retrieved from a study of post-analysis software for immune sequencing data. Study-level points and caveats: When compared against controls, multiple sclerosis patients showed significantly lower normalized Chao1 diversity. Compared with controls, patients had more of 4 to 6 TRBV segments, including TRBV5-6, TRBV5-1 and TRBV20-1.

Tagging with unique molecular identifiers was a feature of the TCR beta cDNA libraries. TCRdb re-called the PCR reads with MiXCR, one entry per CDR3 protein. The sample holds around 500,000 distinct CDR3 sequences; around 34% are singletons and the top ten take 4.5% to 7.5%. On this clonotype: What it recognizes is unknown.

The ends were cut back, 2 bases at V and 4 bases at J, with 21 bases in the middle. The CDR3 spans 17 residues. Germline loops: CDR1 DFQATT, CDR2 SNEGSKA (reference sequence). The sequence derives from a girl under 18 with multiple sclerosis. J is TRBJ2-1 and V is TRBV20-1; TRBD2 might be the D (5 bases). Sequenced input: blood. Here the CDR3 reads CSARFYLPSGGYNEQFF. In nucleotides, the CDR3 is TGCAGTGCTAGATTCTATCTACCGAGCGGTGGGTACAATGAGCAGTTCTTC.